The TCR beta chain under discussion was sequenced for a study of T-cell memory formation after mild COVID-19. Study context: In these data, TCR clusters were largely donor specific. General study points: For second-wave clones that peaked at day 37, SARS-CoV-2 specificity went unverified.

TCRdb reprocessed the 5' RACE reads via MiXCR and lists one record per CDR3 protein. Counted here are about 260,000 distinct CDR3 sequences, roughly 8.2% occurring once; the ten biggest clones make up less than 25%. The CDR3 has 17 amino acids. Trimming took off 0 bases at V and 3 bases at J, with 17 bases between the two ends. Looked up from germline, CDR1 is DFQATT and CDR2 is SNEGSKA (reference sequence). This clonotype has just a few counts. Its antigen is still unknown. This clonotype was sampled from a man between 18 and 29 years old who had mild COVID-19 (a few samples of this study predate the infection). Cell type and time point are not known. The J gene is TRBJ2-2, the V gene TRBV20-1; no reliable D call. Sequencing used PBMCs or a T cell subset sorted from them (not recorded which). The CDR3 DNA sequence: TGCAGTGCTAGAGATCGGGTCGATAGGGTCGACACCGGGGAGCTGTTTTTT. Protein sequence: CSARDRVDRVDTGELFF.